What follows are 29 T cell receptor beta chains derived from one specimen sequenced in a study of CD8+CD57+ T cells in acquired aplastic anemia. In patients chosen for sequencing, flow cytometry had shown CD8+CD57+ cell expansion. CDR3 and TCR beta VDJ profiling relied on a genomic DNA template. TCRdb called the reads again in MiXCR, with one record for every CDR3 protein. The sample gives approximately 300,000 distinct CDR3 sequences, about three fifths of which show up once; 1% to 1.5% is in the top ten. The sample comprised sorted CD4+, CD8+, or CD8+CD57+ T cells (not recorded which) from PBMCs. Receptors originate from a human donor with aplastic anemia.

On this clonotype itself: A read error may account for a junction end that differs from germline. The J gene is TRBJ2-5, the V gene TRBV7-9, with 8 bases aligning to TRBD2. This CDR3 has 14 amino acids. Germline CDR1 is SEHNR and CDR2 is FQNEAQ (reference sequence). The CDR3 loop reads CASSLRGEQETQYF. The CDR3 DNA reads as TGTGCTAGCAGCTTGCGGGGGGAGCAAGAGACCCAGTACTTC.

This clonotype was picked up one time. The CDR3 region is CASSVMPGGWETQYF. DNA for the CDR3: TGTGCCAGCAGCGTAATGCCGGGAGGGTGGGAGACCCAGTACTTC. This chain joins TRBV7-3 and TRBJ2-5; 8 bases are a match to TRBD2. V lost 5 bases and J lost 5; bases outside the gene matches: 10. The V gene's germline CDR1 is SGHTA and CDR2 FQGTGA. The CDR3 is 15 amino acids.

The chain recombines TRBV5-4 with TRBJ2-1, with D possibly being TRBD1 (6 bases). The CDR3 is 12 amino acids. V lost 2 bases, J lost 6 bases, and 6 bases lay in between. Looked up from germline, CDR1 is SGHNT and CDR2 is YYREEE (reference sequence). The CDR3, as DNA: TGTGCCAGCAGCTTCAGGGGCAATGAGCAGTTCTTC. Translated, it gives CASSFRGNEQFF.

On this clonotype itself: A much larger clone differs by one base, so this may be a read error. The chain carries TRBV6-4 and TRBJ2-1, with D perhaps TRBD2 (7 bases). Looked up from germline, CDR1 is MRHNA and CDR2 is SNTAGT. CDR3 length: 15 amino acids. The CDR3 loop reads CASSDEEGGNNDQFF. The CDR3 region has the DNA TGTGCCAGCAGTGACGAGGAGGGGGGGAACAATGATCAGTTCTTC.

This clonotype has more than one count but fewer than ten. V usage is TRBV10-2 and J usage is TRBJ2-7, with 7 bases aligning to TRBD1. CDR3 length: 13 residues. Germline V gene sequence: CDR1 WSHSY, CDR2 SAAADI. The junction had 12 bases not matched to a gene; V was cut back by 3 bases and J by 13 bases. CDR3 in DNA: TGCGCCAGCAGTGACGGACCCGGGACAGCAGGATACTTC. Translating gives CASSDGPGTAGYF.

The V and J genes are TRBV6-5 and TRBJ2-2, with 11 bases fitting TRBD2. Germline V gives CDR1 MNHEY, CDR2 SVGAGI. This CDR3 region has 16 residues. Germline trimming cut 4 bases from V and 3 bases from J; bases unmatched to any gene: 4. CDR3 protein: CASSFHSGRDTGELFF. In DNA, the CDR3 is TGTGCCAGCAGTTTCCATAGCGGGAGGGACACCGGGGAGCTGTTTTTT.

This clonotype was seen ten or more times. The J gene is TRBJ2-1, the V gene TRBV2; D is perhaps TRBD2 (6 bases). With 6 bases removed from V and 5 bases from J, the gap between germline ends came to 14 bases. Germline CDR1 is SNHLY and CDR2 is FYNNEI. This CDR3 is built from 14 residues. The CDR3 protein is CASRDREYDNEQFF. The CDR3 DNA reads as TGTGCCAGCAGAGACCGGGAGTATGACAATGAGCAGTTCTTC.

Many counts were recorded for this clonotype. The chain joins TRBV5-1 to TRBJ2-2; D perhaps matches TRBD2 (6 bases). The CDR3 has 15 amino acids. CDR1 is SGHRS, CDR2 YFSETQ, per germline. With 4 bases removed from V and 1 base from J, the gap between germline ends came to 11 bases. Here the CDR3 reads CASSQTSLNTGELFF. CDR3 nucleotide sequence: TGCGCCAGCAGCCAAACTAGCCTGAACACCGGGGAGCTGTTTTTT.

The chain carries TRBV2 and TRBJ2-1; perhaps TRBD2 as D (7 bases). The CDR3 covers 14 residues. Between the trimmed V and J ends, which lost 6 bases and 10 bases, there was a span of 19 bases. The germline V gene encodes CDR1 SNHLY and CDR2 FYNNEI. DNA of the CDR3: TGTGCCAGCAGCCTAGGGGGGGCGAACGCCGAGCAGTTCTTC. Amino acids: CASSLGGANAEQFF.

Here the CDR3 DNA reads TGTGCCACCAGTTGGCAGGCAGACAATCAGCCCCAGCATTTT. Translated: CATSWQADNQPQHF. The chain uses TRBV24-1 and TRBJ1-5; D is unresolved. The V end was cut by 6 bases, the J end by 3 bases, with 11 bases between. Germline lookup yields CDR1 KGHDR and CDR2 SFDVKD. The CDR3 contains 14 residues.

As concerns this clonotype: This clone may be a read error of a much larger clone one base away. The gene calls are TRBV5-4 and TRBJ2-2; unclear D gene. The CDR3 is 15 residues long. V was cut by 6 bases and J by 6 bases, with 18 bases left in between. Germline loops: CDR1 SGHNT, CDR2 YYREEE (reference sequence). CDR3 nucleotide sequence: TGTGCCAGCAATTACACCGGGTCCCAGGCCGGGGAGCTGTTTTTT. This translates into CASNYTGSQAGELFF. The entire variable domain, with the rest obtained from reference TRBV5-4 and TRBJ2-2, is as follows: ETGVTQSPTHLIKTRGQQVTLRCSSQSGHNTVSWYQQALGQGPQFIFQYYREEENGRGNFPPRFSGLQFPNYSSELNVNALELDDSALYLCASNYTGSQAGELFFGEGSRLTVL.

The CDR3: CAISAIQGNQPQHF. The CDR3 nucleotides read TGTGCCATCAGTGCGATACAGGGTAATCAGCCCCAGCATTTT. The chain links TRBV10-3 to TRBJ1-5, with D possibly being TRBD1 (6 bases). This CDR3 is built from 14 residues. Trimming cost V 4 bases and J 4 bases, with 11 bases left between them. Per germline, CDR1 ENHRY and CDR2 SYGVKD.

The rearrangement links TRBV2 to TRBJ2-3; D could derive from TRBD1 or TRBD2 (5 bases each). Per the germline V gene, CDR1 is SNHLY and CDR2 is FYNNEI. Trimming removed 4 bases from V and 0 bases from J, with 14 bases in between. The CDR3 has 16 amino acids. The CDR3 sequence is CASSGGTASSTDTQYF. The CDR3 nucleotides are TGTGCCAGCAGTGGGGGGACGGCTTCTAGCACAGATACGCAGTATTTT.

Notes on this clonotype: Germline is not matched at one junction end, which may reflect a read error. This rearrangement joins TRBV5-1 to TRBJ2-3; TRBD1 matches at 7 bases. The germline V gene encodes CDR1 SGHRS and CDR2 YFSETQ. This CDR3 is built from 15 residues. DNA of the CDR3: TGCGCCAGCAGCTTGCGAGACAGGGACACAGGTACGCAGTATTTT. Translated, it gives CASSLRDRDTGTQYF.

This clonotype was detected ten times or more. The gene calls are TRBV7-9 and TRBJ2-3; D not certain. From germline, CDR1 is SEHNR and CDR2 FQNEAQ (reference sequence). The CDR3 is 15 amino acids. Trimming removed 1 base at V and 0 bases at J, with 8 bases between. This CDR3 is CASSLGISSTDTQYF. The CDR3 DNA follows: TGTGCCAGCAGCTTAGGTATCTCTAGCACAGATACGCAGTATTTT.

The chain has TRBV27 and TRBJ2-1, with 11 nucleotides matching TRBD2. V lost 2 bases and J lost 4; bases outside the gene matches: 4. The CDR3 runs to 16 residues. Germline CDR1 and CDR2: MNHEY and SMNVEV (reference sequence). In nucleotides, the CDR3 is TGTGCCAGCAGTTTAGACGGGACTAGCGGTTACAATGAGCAGTTCTTC. It codes for CASSLDGTSGYNEQFF.

The chain employs TRBV20-1 and TRBJ1-5; D gene ambiguous. Looked up from germline, CDR1 is DFQATT and CDR2 is SNEGSKA (reference sequence). With 4 bases removed from V and 4 bases from J, the gap between germline ends came to 8 bases. This CDR3 spans 12 amino acids. The CDR3 loop is CSATTTNQPQHF. The CDR3 DNA sequence: TGCAGTGCTACCACAACTAATCAGCCCCAGCATTTT.

The genes are TRBV19 and TRBJ1-5, with 7 bases matching TRBD1. CDR1 is LNHDA and CDR2 is SQIVND in the germline V gene (reference sequence). The J segment lost 9 bases and the V segment lost 2 bases, leaving 16 bases of the junction unmatched. The length of the CDR3 is 17 residues. CDR3 in amino acids: CASSITGSGTATRPQHF. CDR3 nucleotides: TGTGCCAGTAGTATAACCGGTTCCGGGACAGCCACGCGGCCCCAGCATTTT.

On this clonotype: A junction boundary mismatches the germline segment, possibly from a read error. The chain is built from TRBV20-1 and TRBJ1-6, with D possibly matching TRBD1 (5 bases). The CDR3 contains 13 residues. The germline gives CDR1 DFQATT, CDR2 SNEGSKA (reference sequence). The CDR3 sequence: CSVRGTVGSPLHF. The CDR3 DNA reads TGCAGTGTTAGAGGGACGGTGGGTTCACCCCTCCACTTT.

The chain recombines TRBV6-5 with TRBJ2-5, with 8 bases matching TRBD2. Germline loops: CDR1 MNHEY, CDR2 SVGAGI. The J segment lost 8 bases and the V segment lost 10 bases, leaving 12 bases of the junction unmatched. The CDR3 length is 13 residues. The chain's CDR3 is CATFRAGATTQYF. CDR3 coding DNA: TGTGCCACCTTCAGAGCGGGAGCTACTACCCAGTACTTC.

J is TRBJ1-1 and V is TRBV5-6; 7 nucleotides align to TRBD1. The CDR3 totals 15 residues. V trimming: 2 bases; J trimming: 1 base; junction bases outside the gene matches: 5. CDR1 SGHDT and CDR2 YYEEEE come from the germline V gene. CDR3 region: CASSFRTGQNTEAFF. Here the CDR3 DNA reads TGTGCCAGCAGCTTTAGGACAGGCCAGAACACTGAAGCTTTCTTT.

As concerns this clonotype: The CDR3 does not end in the conserved phenylalanine or tryptophan, so this is likely a read error. The gene calls are TRBV7-2 and TRBJ1-1; D possibly corresponds to TRBD1 (6 bases). This CDR3 contains 15 residues. V was trimmed by 1 base and J by 4 bases, leaving 13 bases between them. Germline loops: CDR1 SGHTA, CDR2 FQGNSA. This CDR3 reads CASSLVWGLSTEAFL. CDR3 bases: TGTGCCAGCAGCTTAGTATGGGGGCTGTCCACTGAAGCTTTCCTT.

A note on this clonotype: An end of the junction does not agree with germline; a read error may underlie this. This sequence joins TRBV10-3 and TRBJ2-7; D is possibly TRBD2 (6 bases). Germline V gene sequence: CDR1 ENHRY, CDR2 SYGVKD. The CDR3 is 12 amino acids. CDR3 nucleotide sequence: TGTGCCAGCAGTTACCTCCGGGGGGAGCAGTACTTC. Protein product: CASSYLRGEQYF.

The chain has TRBV29-1 and TRBJ2-2; 7 bases fit TRBD1. Germline values: CDR1 SQVTM, CDR2 ANQGSEA. This CDR3 contains 14 residues. Trimming at V came to 6 bases and at J to 2 bases, leaving 6 bases not matched to a gene. The CDR3 loop reads CSVDDRVNTGELFF. In DNA, the CDR3 is TGCAGCGTAGATGACAGGGTCAACACCGGGGAGCTGTTTTTT.

This clonotype was found many times. V usage is TRBV20-1 and J usage is TRBJ2-1, with 11 bases fitting TRBD2. With V trimmed by 5 bases and J by 7 bases, 10 bases remained unmatched. The CDR3 length is 15 residues. Per germline, CDR1 DFQATT and CDR2 SNEGSKA (reference sequence). Here the CDR3 reads CSAAQLAGVRNEQFF. The CDR3 DNA is TGCAGTGCTGCCCAACTAGCGGGAGTTAGAAATGAGCAGTTCTTC.

This clonotype has a count of ten or more. The chain joins TRBV5-1 to TRBJ1-4; 7 positions match TRBD1. This CDR3 comprises 15 residues. The V gene's germline CDR1 is SGHRS and CDR2 YFSETQ. The V and J ends lost 4 bases and 8 bases, in that order; junction bases with no gene match: 11. The CDR3 nucleotides are TGCGCCAGCAGCGCCTTGACAGGGAGGGCCGAAAAACTGTTTTTT. Its protein product is CASSALTGRAEKLFF.

This clonotype was seen a single time. A much larger clone is a single base away; this may be a read error. The gene calls are TRBV4-1 and TRBJ1-1, with 7 bases lining up with TRBD1. The junction had 18 bases not matched to a gene; V was cut back by 4 bases and J by 1 base. Germline assignment: CDR1 MGHRA and CDR2 YSYEKL. The CDR3 contains 19 residues. CDR3 in amino acids: CASSRGTGRVDRRNTEAFF. The CDR3 region has the DNA TGCGCCAGCAGCCGAGGTACCGGACGGGTGGACAGGCGGAACACTGAAGCTTTCTTT.

The CDR3 loop is CSASRTSGGLNEQFF. CDR3 DNA sequence: TGCAGTGCTAGTCGGACTAGCGGGGGGCTCAATGAGCAGTTCTTC. This chain joins TRBV20-1 and TRBJ2-1, with 14 bases fitting TRBD2. V lost 3 bases to trimming and J lost 6 bases; unmatched junction nucleotides: 4. CDR1 and CDR2 from the germline V gene are DFQATT and SNEGSKA (reference sequence). The CDR3 is 15 residues long.

The rearrangement uses TRBV7-9 and TRBJ1-2; TRBD1 agrees at 7 bases. The CDR3 extends over 15 amino acids. V lost 4 bases, J lost 5 bases, and 10 bases stayed unmatched. Looked up from germline, CDR1 is SEHNR and CDR2 is FQNEAQ (reference sequence). CDR3 sequence: CASSSFPGTAYGYTF. The CDR3 DNA reads as TGTGCCAGCAGCTCGTTCCCCGGGACAGCGTATGGCTACACCTTC.